Following are 20 T cell receptor beta chains from one sample sequenced in a study of vaccination and CD4 T cells after COVID-19. For these receptors, no antigen is known. Cultured CD4+ T cells had their DNA profiled by the Oncomine TCR Beta short-read assay. MiXCR, run by TCRdb on the PCR reads, gives a single entry per CDR3 protein. The sample consists of about 11,000 distinct CDR3 sequences, 45% to 55% of them appearing once. Specified treatment: approximately 11-day PBMC culture with coronavirus spike peptide pools or control peptides (ViraFEST assay). Source: cultured CD4+ T cells from blood, taken after SARS-CoV-2 vaccination. These receptor sequences come from a human donor with COVID-19.

The chain is built from TRBV7-9 and TRBJ2-7; possible D gene TRBD1, 5 bases. Trimming removed 5 bases from V and 3 bases from J, with 8 bases in between. This CDR3 has 12 residues. Looked up from germline, CDR1 is SEHNR and CDR2 is FQNEAQ (reference sequence). The CDR3 DNA reads as TGTGCCAGCAGCCAAGGGGTCTACGAGCAGTACTTC. It yields the protein CASSQGVYEQYF.

The V and J genes are TRBV9 and TRBJ2-3; possibly TRBD1 for D (6 bases). Germline V gene data show CDR1 as SGDLS and CDR2 as YYNGEE. Trimming cost V 3 bases and J 0 bases, with 8 bases left between them. CDR3 length: 14 residues. CDR3 bases: TGTGCCAGCAGCGGGGGGCGAAGCACAGATACGCAGTATTTT. The encoded protein is CASSGGRSTDTQYF.

V usage is TRBV25-1 and J usage is TRBJ1-1, with D possibly matching TRBD1 (5 bases). Germline lookup yields CDR1 MGHDK and CDR2 SYGVNS. The germline V and J ends were trimmed by 8 bases and 5 bases, with 15 bases remaining between them. The CDR3 extends over 13 amino acids. The CDR3 DNA reads TGTGCCAGCGTGAACCAGGGCCGAACTGAAGCTTTCTTT. Translated: CASVNQGRTEAFF.

V and J are TRBV7-9 and TRBJ2-2; perhaps TRBD1 as D (6 bases). CDR3 size: 14 residues. Germline V gene sequence: CDR1 SEHNR, CDR2 FQNEAQ (reference sequence). The ends were cut back, 3 bases at V and 4 bases at J, with 9 bases in the middle. The CDR3 sequence: CASSFGGSTGELFF. CDR3 sequence (DNA): TGTGCCAGCAGCTTTGGGGGCTCCACCGGGGAGCTGTTTTTT.

The gene calls are TRBV7-6 and TRBJ2-7; 7 bases map to TRBD2. Germline assignment: CDR1 SGHVS and CDR2 FNYEAQ. V was clipped by 2 bases and J by 6 bases; unmatched bases: 4. The length of the CDR3 is 13 residues. The CDR3 DNA follows: TGTGCCAGCAGCTTAACGGGGGGAGGCGAGCAGTACTTC. Amino acid sequence: CASSLTGGGEQYF. The variable domain in full, completed from reference TRBV7-6 and TRBJ2-7, reads GAGVSQSPRYKVTKRGQDVALRCDPISGHVSLYWYRQALGQGPEFLTYFNYEAQQDKSGLPNDRFSAERPEGSISTLTIQRTEQRDSAMYRCASSLTGGGEQYFGPGTRLTVT.

This chain connects TRBV15 to TRBJ2-3, with TRBD2 identical over 8 bases. CDR3 length equals 16 residues. Germline loops: CDR1 LNHNV, CDR2 YYDKDF (reference sequence). Trimming cost V 1 base and J 6 bases; bases outside gene matches: 9. The CDR3 coding sequence is TGTGCCACCAGCAGAGTAAGCCGGGGGGGTGGGGATACGCAGTATTTT. It specifies CATSRVSRGGGDTQYF.

V is TRBV20-1 and J is TRBJ2-1; 9 positions match TRBD2. Germline CDR1 is DFQATT and CDR2 is SNEGSKA (reference sequence). The CDR3 covers 15 residues. V lost 6 bases, J lost 7 bases, and 13 bases stayed unmatched. The CDR3 coding sequence is TGCAGTGCCCCGACCCCGGGACTAGCTGCTAATGAGCAGTTCTTC. Its protein is CSAPTPGLAANEQFF.

This clonotype was seen a handful of times. V gene TRBV7-9 combines with J gene TRBJ1-4; 8 positions match TRBD1. Germline loops: CDR1 SEHNR, CDR2 FQNEAQ (reference sequence). V was clipped by 0 bases and J by 1 base; unmatched bases: 1. This CDR3 spans 16 amino acids. The CDR3 region is CASSLATGGTNEKLFF. CDR3 in DNA: TGTGCCAGCAGCTTAGCCACAGGGGGAACTAATGAAAAACTGTTTTTT.

The rearrangement uses TRBV6-1 and TRBJ2-3; 11 bases are shared with TRBD1. The J segment lost 7 bases and the V segment lost 5 bases, leaving 8 bases of the junction unmatched. Germline V lookup: CDR1 MNHNS, CDR2 SASEGT. The CDR3 extends over 15 amino acids. The CDR3 is CASSPTGTGGNTQYF. The CDR3 bases are TGTGCCAGCAGTCCCACCGGGACAGGGGGAAATACGCAGTATTTT.

This chain connects TRBV7-8 to TRBJ2-5, with 10 positions matching TRBD1. V lost 1 base, J lost 2 bases, and 4 bases stayed unmatched. The CDR3 has 16 amino acids. Looked up from germline, CDR1 is SGHVS and CDR2 is FQNEAQ. The CDR3 region has the DNA TGTGCCAGCAGCTTAGGAGACAGGGGGCTACAAGAGACCCAGTACTTC. Amino acid sequence: CASSLGDRGLQETQYF. The variable domain in full, with the rest retrieved from reference TRBV7-8 and TRBJ2-5, is GAGVSQSPRYKVAKRGQDVALRCDPISGHVSLFWYQQALGQGPEFLTYFQNEAQLDKSGLPSDRFFAERPEGSVSTLKIQRTQQEDSAVYLCASSLGDRGLQETQYFGPGTRLLVL.

The CDR3 region has the DNA TGTGCCAGCAGATCGGCTAGCGGGGGTCAAGAGACCCAGTACTTC. The encoded protein is CASRSASGGQETQYF. The chain has TRBV27 and TRBJ2-5, with 10 positions matching TRBD2. This CDR3 has 15 amino acids. CDR1 and CDR2 from the germline V gene are MNHEY and SMNVEV (reference sequence). J was trimmed by 2 bases and V by 6 bases; bases with no gene match: 6.

This clonotype has only a few counts. The rearrangement links TRBV24-1 to TRBJ2-7; tentative D call: TRBD2 (6 bases). Between the trimmed V and J ends, which lost 5 bases and 6 bases, there was a span of 13 bases. The germline V gene has CDR1 KGHDR and CDR2 SFDVKD. This CDR3 is built from 13 residues. DNA of the CDR3: TGTGCCACCAGTGGCTCCGGGGGAGGCGAGCAGTACTTC. Its protein is CATSGSGGGEQYF.

The chain carries TRBV20-1 and TRBJ1-1; D not certain. V lost 2 bases and J 10 bases, leaving 8 bases between the germline ends. Per the germline V gene, CDR1 is DFQATT and CDR2 is SNEGSKA (reference sequence). There are 10 residues in the CDR3. The DNA for the CDR3 is TGCAGTGCTAGACAGGTTGGAGCTTTCTTT. Protein: CSARQVGAFF.

The chain has TRBV21-1 and TRBJ2-1; the table's D call, TRBD1, has no DNA check behind it. TRBV21-1 is recorded as a pseudogene. This CDR3 spans 14 amino acids. CDR3 bases: TGTCCCAAGGTGGGAATGGGGGGATGCAATGAGCAGTTCTTC. This translates into CPKVGMGGCNEQFF.

The CDR3 sequence: CATSDLKGAGVRDTQYF. The CDR3 DNA reads as TGTGCCACCAGTGATTTGAAGGGAGCGGGGGTGAGAGATACGCAGTATTTT. This sequence joins TRBV24-1 and TRBJ2-3, with 8 bases identical to TRBD2. Germline V gene sequence: CDR1 KGHDR, CDR2 SFDVKD. CDR3 length equals 17 residues. V dropped 0 bases and J dropped 5; count of bases not matched to a gene: 9.

This clonotype was counted a few times. The rearrangement uses TRBV7-3 and TRBJ1-2; 8 positions match TRBD1. Germline V gives CDR1 SGHTA, CDR2 FQGTGA. Unmatched junction bases numbered 9, after V lost 5 bases and J lost 7 bases. The CDR3 is 14 residues long. The CDR3 here is CASSATGGFLGYTF. The CDR3, as DNA: TGTGCCAGCAGCGCTACAGGGGGTTTTCTTGGCTACACCTTC.

The V and J genes are TRBV7-2 and TRBJ1-1; the D is unclear. The CDR3 covers 17 residues. With 3 bases removed from V and 1 base from J, the gap between germline ends came to 18 bases. Germline lookup yields CDR1 SGHTA and CDR2 FQGNSA. The CDR3 DNA sequence: TGTGCCAGCAGCTTCCTCTCTGGGAGTGGCAGGAACACTGAAGCTTTCTTT. Residues: CASSFLSGSGRNTEAFF.

CDR3 residues: CASSRSGGMRPLHF. In nucleotides, the CDR3 is TGTGCCAGCAGCCGAAGTGGGGGGATGCGGCCCCTCCACTTT. The chain has TRBV12-3 or TRBV12-4 and TRBJ1-6; D may be TRBD1 (5 bases). Trimming stripped 6 bases from V and 13 bases from J, with 19 bases between. CDR3 size: 14 residues.

This clonotype was counted a few times. This chain joins TRBV6-2 or TRBV6-3 and TRBJ2-7; possible D gene TRBD2, 5 bases. Germline lookup yields CDR1 MNHEY and CDR2 SVGEGT. The length of the CDR3 is 13 residues. Deletions cut 5 bases from V and 7 bases from J, with 15 bases between. CDR3 residues: CASSRPVGIEQYF. The CDR3 DNA is TGTGCCAGCAGTAGGCCTGTCGGGATAGAGCAGTACTTC.

The genes are TRBV6-5 and TRBJ1-2; possibly TRBD1 for D (6 bases). The V gene's germline CDR1 is MNHEY and CDR2 SVGAGI. Trimming removed 0 bases at V and 8 bases at J, with 13 bases between. This CDR3 region has 14 residues. CDR3 region: CASSYSSGVEGYTF. In DNA, the CDR3 is TGTGCCAGCAGTTACTCGTCAGGGGTTGAGGGCTACACCTTC.